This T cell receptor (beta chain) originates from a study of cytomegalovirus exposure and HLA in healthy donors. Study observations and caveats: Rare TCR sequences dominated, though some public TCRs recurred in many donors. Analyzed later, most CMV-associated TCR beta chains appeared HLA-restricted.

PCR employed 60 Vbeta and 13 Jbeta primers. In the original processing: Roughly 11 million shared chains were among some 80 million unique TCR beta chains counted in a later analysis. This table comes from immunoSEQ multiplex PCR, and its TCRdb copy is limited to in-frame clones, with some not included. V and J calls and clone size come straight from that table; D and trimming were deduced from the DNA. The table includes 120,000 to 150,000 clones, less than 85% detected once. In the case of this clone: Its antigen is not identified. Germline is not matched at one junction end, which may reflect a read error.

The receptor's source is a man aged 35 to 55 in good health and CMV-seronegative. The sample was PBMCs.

CDR3 sequence: CSSRDSSSYEQYF. For the CDR3, the DNA is TGTTCCAGCAGGGACAGTAGCTCCTACGAGCAGTACTTC. The chain uses TRBV7-9 and TRBJ2-7; 7 bases map to TRBD1. Germline V CDR1 and CDR2: SEHNR, FQNEAQ (reference sequence). The CDR3 extends over 13 amino acids.